The 24 T cell receptor beta chains below all came from one sample that was sequenced in a study of blood T cells in healthy people across ages. Then a second PCR, running roughly 6 to 12 cycles, was carried out with a sample-barcoded 5' primer and a J-beta primer mix. TCRdb independently ran MiXCR on the 5' RACE reads; one entry per CDR3 protein. Of roughly 730,000 distinct CDR3 sequences in the sample, around three fifths were seen once. The specimen sequenced was blood. The receptors were gathered from a man in his forties in good health.

The chain carries TRBV7-2 and TRBJ2-6; tentatively, D is TRBD1 (6 bases). The CDR3 totals 19 residues. Per germline, CDR1 SGHTA and CDR2 FQGNSA. V lost 5 bases and J 4 bases, leaving 24 bases between the germline ends. CDR3 nucleotides: TGTGCCAGCAGCGAGTACCTTGGGGGCCCAATTAGAGGGGCCAACGTCCTGACTTTC. As protein: CASSEYLGGPIRGANVLTF. Supplemented by reference TRBV7-2 and TRBJ2-6, the full variable domain reads GAGVSQSPSNKVTEKGKDVELRCDPISGHTALYWYRQSLGQGLEFLIYFQGNSAPDKSGLPSDRFSAERTGGSVSTLTIQRTQQEDSAVYLCASSEYLGGPIRGANVLTFGAGSRLTVL.

The rearrangement uses TRBV20-1 and TRBJ2-5; D is perhaps TRBD2 (5 bases). Germline CDR1 and CDR2: DFQATT and SNEGSKA (reference sequence). V lost 0 bases and J 4 bases, leaving 12 bases between the germline ends. The CDR3 is made up of 14 amino acids. As DNA, the CDR3 is TGCAGTGCTAGAGATGAGGGTACCGGAGAGACCCAGTACTTC. It is translated as CSARDEGTGETQYF.

This clonotype was seen only a few times. The chain employs TRBV28 and TRBJ1-2; maybe TRBD1 (6 bases). CDR1 is MDHEN and CDR2 is SYDVKM in the germline V gene. CDR3 length: 12 residues. Trimming took off 10 bases at V and 4 bases at J, with 13 bases between the two ends. The CDR3 DNA is TGTGCCACCATGGACAGAACCTATGGCTACACCTTC. It translates to CATMDRTYGYTF.

The chain recombines TRBV6-1 with TRBJ2-6; D ambiguous. Germline loops: CDR1 MNHNS, CDR2 SASEGT. Trimming took 3 bases from V and 0 from J, leaving 12 bases between them. This CDR3 spans 17 amino acids. This CDR3 is CASSDQPANSGANVLTF. As DNA, the CDR3 is TGTGCCAGCAGTGATCAGCCAGCAAACTCTGGGGCCAACGTCCTGACTTTC.

This rearrangement joins TRBV12-3 or TRBV12-4 to TRBJ1-5, with 7 bases matching TRBD1. Trimming at V came to 6 bases and at J to 3 bases, leaving 2 bases not matched to a gene. This CDR3 has 13 amino acids. CDR3 bases: TGTGCCAGCAGAACAGGGGACAATCAGCCCCAGCATTTT. Translation: CASRTGDNQPQHF.

This chain uses TRBV29-1 with TRBJ1-4, with D tentatively TRBD1 (6 bases). The germline CDR1 and CDR2 sequences are SQVTM and ANQGSEA. V was pared by 7 bases and J by 4 bases, with 13 bases between. There are 13 residues in the CDR3. Here the CDR3 reads CSAGDGHNEKLFF. CDR3 sequence (DNA): TGCAGCGCAGGGGACGGACATAATGAAAAACTGTTTTTT. The full variable domain, rest sourced from reference TRBV29-1 and TRBJ1-4, is SAVISQKPSRDICQRGTSLTIQCQVDSQVTMMFWYRQQPGQSLTLIATANQGSEATYESGFVIDKFPISRPNLTFSTLTVSNMSPEDSSIYLCSAGDGHNEKLFFGSGTQLSVL.

The chain has TRBV7-2 and TRBJ2-3, with 12 bases that match TRBD2. The CDR3 contains 16 residues. V gave up 7 bases and J gave up 1 base; unmatched junction bases: 6. Germline loops: CDR1 SGHTA, CDR2 FQGNSA. CDR3 nucleotide sequence: TGTGCCAGCACCCAGAGGACTAGCGGGGGCACAGATACGCAGTATTTT. Translating it yields CASTQRTSGGTDTQYF.

This clonotype was detected a few times. The gene calls are TRBV29-1 and TRBJ2-2; no definite D call. CDR1 and CDR2 (germline): SQVTM, ANQGSEA. The CDR3 totals 11 residues. Trimming removed 4 bases from V and 7 bases from J, with 7 bases in between. Here the CDR3 reads CSVVTIGELFF. The CDR3, as DNA: TGCAGCGTTGTGACGATCGGGGAGCTGTTTTTT.

The chain recombines TRBV30 with TRBJ2-7; D perhaps matches TRBD2 (6 bases). Looked up from germline, CDR1 is GTSNPN and CDR2 is SVGIG (reference sequence). This CDR3 comprises 12 residues. The V and J ends lost 4 bases and 4 bases respectively, with 11 bases between them. Written as DNA, the CDR3 is TGTGCCTGGAATGGGGACTTTTACGAGCAGTACTTC. Protein: CAWNGDFYEQYF.

The table lists this clonotype with a few counts. The chain joins TRBV9 to TRBJ1-2; D call uncertain. This CDR3 has 14 residues. CDR1 SGDLS and CDR2 YYNGEE come from the germline V gene. The V end was cut by 4 bases, the J end by 4 bases, with 14 bases between. The CDR3 sequence is CASSQGIPGYGYTF. Written as DNA, the CDR3 is TGTGCCAGCAGCCAAGGGATACCGGGCTATGGCTACACCTTC.

The rearrangement uses TRBV5-5 and TRBJ2-3; unclear D gene. This CDR3 is 12 amino acids long. Trimming stripped 3 bases from V and 6 bases from J, with 8 bases between. Per the germline V gene, CDR1 is SGHKS and CDR2 is YYEKEE (reference sequence). CDR3 sequence: CASSSLVDTQYF. DNA of the CDR3: TGTGCCAGCAGCTCCTTAGTGGATACGCAGTATTTT. Based on the CDR3 plus reference TRBV5-5 and TRBJ2-3, the full variable domain is DAGVTQSPTHLIKTRGQQVTLRCSPISGHKSVSWYQQVLGQGPQFIFQYYEKEERGRGNFPDRFSARQFPNYSSELNVNALLLGDSALYLCASSSLVDTQYFGPGTRLTVL.

This clonotype was seen once. As DNA, the CDR3 is TGCAGCGTTGAAAAGGGTAGTGGCTACACCTTC. This sequence encodes CSVEKGSGYTF. The V call is TRBV29-1, the J call TRBJ1-2, with D hard to call. Looked up from germline, CDR1 is SQVTM and CDR2 is ANQGSEA. The CDR3 extends over 11 amino acids. V lost 2 bases and J lost 7, with 8 bases in between.

In its sample, this clonotype was seen a few times. This chain's CDR3 is CASSYPFDSGANVLTF. Here the CDR3 DNA reads TGTGCCAGCAGTTACCCTTTTGACTCTGGGGCCAACGTCCTGACTTTC. The rearrangement links TRBV6-2 or TRBV6-3 to TRBJ2-6, with no clear D. V lost 2 bases, J lost 0 bases, and 8 bases lay in between. Germline assignment: CDR1 MNHEY and CDR2 SVGEGT. The CDR3 sequence is 16 residues long.

This chain joins TRBV20-1 and TRBJ2-5, with unresolved D. TRBJ2-7 matches the DNA end more closely, so the J call is doubtful. The CDR3 contains 14 residues. Germline loops: CDR1 DFQATT, CDR2 SNEGSKA (reference sequence). CDR3 sequence reads: CSAIGPRLTYEQYF. The CDR3 region has the DNA TGCAGTGCGATCGGGCCCAGGCTTACGTACGAGCAGTACTTC.

The CDR3 bases are TGTGCCAGCAGCTGGGGGGGACTTGATTCACCCCTCCACTTT. Residues: CASSWGGLDSPLHF. The chain carries TRBV7-3 and TRBJ1-6, with a possible D match to TRBD1 (5 bases). In germline, CDR1 is SGHTA, CDR2 FQGTGA. Trimming removed 4 bases at V and 8 bases at J, with 12 bases between. The CDR3 covers 14 residues. Together with reference TRBV7-3 and TRBJ1-6, the CDR3 gives the full variable domain: GAGVSQTPSNKVTEKGKYVELRCDPISGHTALYWYRQSLGQGPEFLIYFQGTGAADDSGLPNDRFFAVRPEGSVSTLKIQRTERGDSAVYLCASSWGGLDSPLHFGNGTRLTVT.

The chain couples TRBV6-5 to TRBJ1-2; D not certain. Germline CDR1 is MNHEY and CDR2 is SVGAGI. V was trimmed by 0 bases and J by 0 bases, leaving 11 bases between them. This CDR3 comprises 16 residues. CDR3 bases: TGTGCCAGCAGTTACTCAGCCAGCTACCCTAACTATGGCTACACCTTC. This translates into CASSYSASYPNYGYTF.

The J gene is TRBJ2-7, the V gene TRBV27, with a tentative D call TRBD1 (5 bases). The CDR3 length is 14 residues. The germline gives CDR1 MNHEY, CDR2 SMNVEV (reference sequence). Trimming removed 3 bases from V and 0 bases from J, with 9 bases in between. The CDR3 protein is CASSFGASSYEQYF. CDR3 coding DNA: TGTGCCAGCAGTTTTGGGGCTAGCTCCTACGAGCAGTACTTC.

The chain is built from TRBV12-3 or TRBV12-4 and TRBJ2-7; possible D gene TRBD2, 6 bases. V was shortened by 3 bases and J by 7 bases, with 22 bases between the two germline ends. The CDR3 is made up of 16 amino acids. CDR3 in amino acids: CASSFGHPRGGYEQYF. The CDR3 DNA sequence: TGTGCCAGCAGTTTTGGGCACCCAAGGGGAGGCTATGAGCAGTACTTC.

There are many counts of this clonotype. The chain links TRBV9 to TRBJ2-7, with 8 bases matching TRBD2. With 4 bases clipped from V and 2 bases from J, the junction kept 5 bases outside the gene matches. The CDR3 is 14 residues long. From germline, CDR1 is SGDLS and CDR2 YYNGEE. CDR3 amino acids: CASSPGTSTYEQYF. In DNA, the CDR3 is TGTGCCAGCAGCCCCGGGACTAGTACCTACGAGCAGTACTTC.

This rearrangement joins TRBV28 to TRBJ2-1; 7 nucleotides line up with TRBD2. The CDR3 is 13 amino acids. Germline V CDR1 and CDR2: MDHEN, SYDVKM. V shed 6 bases and J 11 bases; nucleotides not matched to a gene: 10. The CDR3 DNA is TGTGCCAGCAGCCAAGAACCCGGGGGGAAGCAGTTCTTC. As protein: CASSQEPGGKQFF.

The chain carries TRBV9 and TRBJ1-1, with a possible D match to TRBD1 (5 bases). CDR1 and CDR2 from the germline V gene are SGDLS and YYNGEE. V was trimmed by 1 base and J by 5 bases, leaving 15 bases between them. CDR3 length equals 15 residues. CDR3 sequence reads: CASSVKMMGETEAFF. Written as DNA, the CDR3 is TGTGCCAGCAGCGTAAAGATGATGGGGGAGACTGAAGCTTTCTTT. Full variable domain (rest looked up from reference TRBV9 and TRBJ1-1): DSGVTQTPKHLITATGQRVTLRCSPRSGDLSVYWYQQSLDQGLQFLIQYYNGEERAKGNILERFSAQQFPDLHSELNLSSLELGDSALYFCASSVKMMGETEAFFGQGTRLTVV.

This clonotype was counted only a few times. The chain is built from TRBV2 and TRBJ2-3; either TRBD1 or TRBD2 may supply D (7 bases each). The CDR3 is 17 residues long. Germline values: CDR1 SNHLY, CDR2 FYNNEI. The V and J ends lost 11 bases and 2 bases respectively, with 26 bases between them. The CDR3 spells CAVRTGASGEDTDTQYF. The DNA for the CDR3 is TGTGCCGTGAGGACAGGCGCTAGCGGAGAGGACACAGATACGCAGTATTTT.

The chain joins TRBV2 to TRBJ2-3; TRBD2 is a possible D gene (6 bases). From germline, CDR1 is SNHLY and CDR2 FYNNEI. The V and J ends lost 7 bases and 0 bases respectively, with 11 bases between them. The CDR3 extends over 14 amino acids. CDR3 protein: CASKAGLSTDTQYF. CDR3 nucleotides: TGTGCCAGCAAGGCGGGACTCAGCACAGATACGCAGTATTTT.

The chain recombines TRBV12-3 or TRBV12-4 with TRBJ2-3, with D possibly matching TRBD1 (5 bases). The CDR3 loop spans 14 amino acids. Deletions cut 6 bases from V and 2 bases from J, with 12 bases between. CDR3 sequence: CASRTVLNTDTQYF. DNA for the CDR3: TGTGCCAGCAGGACAGTTCTCAACACAGATACGCAGTATTTT.